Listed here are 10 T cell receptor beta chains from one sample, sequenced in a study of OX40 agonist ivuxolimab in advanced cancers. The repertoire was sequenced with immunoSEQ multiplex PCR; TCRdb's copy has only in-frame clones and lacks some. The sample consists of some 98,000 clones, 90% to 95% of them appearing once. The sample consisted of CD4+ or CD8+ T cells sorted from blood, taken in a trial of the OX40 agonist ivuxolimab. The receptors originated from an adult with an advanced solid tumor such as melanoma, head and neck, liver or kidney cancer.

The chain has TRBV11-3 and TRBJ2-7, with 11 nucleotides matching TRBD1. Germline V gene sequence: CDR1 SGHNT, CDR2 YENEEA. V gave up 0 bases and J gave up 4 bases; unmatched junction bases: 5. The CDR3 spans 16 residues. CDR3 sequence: CASSLDRTGGLYEQYF. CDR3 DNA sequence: TGTGCCAGCAGCTTAGATCGGACAGGGGGCTTGTACGAGCAGTACTTC.

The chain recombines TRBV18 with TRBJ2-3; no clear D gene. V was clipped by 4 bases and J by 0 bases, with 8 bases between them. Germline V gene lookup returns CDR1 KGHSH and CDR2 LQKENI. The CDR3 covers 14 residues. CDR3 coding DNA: TGTGCCAGCTCACTCTCGGCTAGCACAGATACGCAGTATTTT. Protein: CASSLSASTDTQYF.

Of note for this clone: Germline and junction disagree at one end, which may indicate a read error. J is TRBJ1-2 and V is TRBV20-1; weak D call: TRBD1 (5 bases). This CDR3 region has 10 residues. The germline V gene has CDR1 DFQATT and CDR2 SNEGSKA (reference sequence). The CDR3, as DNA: TGTTGCAGGGAAAGTTATGGCTACACCTTC. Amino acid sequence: CCRESYGYTF.

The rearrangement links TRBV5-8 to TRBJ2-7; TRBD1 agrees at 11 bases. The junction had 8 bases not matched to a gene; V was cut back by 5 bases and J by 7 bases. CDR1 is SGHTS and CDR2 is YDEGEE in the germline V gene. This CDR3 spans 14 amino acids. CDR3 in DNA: TGTGCCAGCAGATCGGGACAGGGGGTGAGGGAGCAGTACTTC. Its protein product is CASRSGQGVREQYF. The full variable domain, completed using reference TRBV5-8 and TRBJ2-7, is EAGVTQSPTHLIKTRGQQATLRCSPISGHTSVYWYQQALGLGLQFLLWYDEGEERNRGNFPPRFSGRQFPNYSSELNVNALELEDSALYLCASRSGQGVREQYFGPGTRLTVT.

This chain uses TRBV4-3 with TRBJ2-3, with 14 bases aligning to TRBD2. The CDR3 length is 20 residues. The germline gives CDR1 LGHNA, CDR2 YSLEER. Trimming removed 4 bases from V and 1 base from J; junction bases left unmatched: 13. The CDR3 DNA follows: TGCGCCAGCAGCCGATCACAAGGGACTAGCGGGAGAGGGGGCACAGATACGCAGTATTTT. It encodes CASSRSQGTSGRGGTDTQYF.

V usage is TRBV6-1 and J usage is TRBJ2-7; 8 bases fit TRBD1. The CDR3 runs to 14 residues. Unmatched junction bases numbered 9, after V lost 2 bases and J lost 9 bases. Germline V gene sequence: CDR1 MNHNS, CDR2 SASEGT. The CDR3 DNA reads TGTGCCAGCAGTGAAATAGGACAGGGCGGCGTGCAGTACTTC. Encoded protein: CASSEIGQGGVQYF.

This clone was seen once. CDR3 sequence reads: CACSIGGLNEKLFF. CDR3 in DNA: TGTGCCTGTTCTATCGGGGGACTTAATGAAAAACTGTTTTTT. The chain couples TRBV30 to TRBJ1-4, with D possibly being TRBD1 (5 bases). V was clipped by 6 bases and J by 4 bases, with 15 bases between them. This CDR3 is 14 amino acids long. Germline-derived CDR1 and CDR2 are GTSNPN and SVGIG (reference sequence).

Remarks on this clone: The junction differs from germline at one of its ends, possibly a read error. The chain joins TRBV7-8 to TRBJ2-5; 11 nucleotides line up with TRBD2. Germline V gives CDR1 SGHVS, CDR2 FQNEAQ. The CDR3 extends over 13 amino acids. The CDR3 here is CASSLWGLAAWNF. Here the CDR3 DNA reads TGTGCCAGCAGCTTATGGGGACTAGCGGCCTGGAACTTC.

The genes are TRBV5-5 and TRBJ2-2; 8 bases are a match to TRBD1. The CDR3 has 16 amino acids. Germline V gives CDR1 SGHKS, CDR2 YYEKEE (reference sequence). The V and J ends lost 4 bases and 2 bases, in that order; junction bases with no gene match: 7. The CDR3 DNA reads TGTGCCAGCAGCGCCTCGCAGGGGGCCAACACCGGGGAGCTGTTTTTT. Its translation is CASSASQGANTGELFF.

CDR3 DNA: TGTGCCAGCAGTTTACCCAGGGTCCCCCAACTAGGGCAGTACTTC. Protein: CASSLPRVPQLGQYF. V usage is TRBV28 and J usage is TRBJ2-7; TRBD1 or TRBD2 may be the D gene (5 bases each). Trimming removed 2 bases at V and 9 bases at J, with 20 bases between. Germline assignment: CDR1 MDHEN and CDR2 SYDVKM. This CDR3 region has 15 residues.